These 5 T cell receptor beta chains came from one sample sequenced in a study of T-cell reconstitution after alpha-beta-depleted transplantation in children. Unique molecular identifiers were incorporated into the prepared TCRbeta library. TCRdb fed the PCR reads into MiXCR, producing one record per CDR3 protein. This table holds roughly 500,000 distinct CDR3 sequences, 15% to 20% found once. This specimen consisted of PBMCs from the stem cell graft donor, obtained from the stem cell graft. The source of these receptors is a human donor who donated a stem cell graft to a child with acute lymphoblastic leukemia.

The chain carries TRBV20-1 and TRBJ1-2, with 9 bases that match TRBD1. The CDR3 extends over 14 amino acids. J was trimmed by 5 bases and V by 3 bases; bases with no gene match: 7. Germline V CDR1 and CDR2: DFQATT, SNEGSKA (reference sequence). This chain's CDR3 is CSAREAGTGYGYTF. For the CDR3, the DNA is TGCAGTGCTAGGGAGGCAGGGACAGGGTATGGCTACACCTTC.

The rearrangement links TRBV18 to TRBJ2-1, with 7 bases aligning to TRBD1. Germline V CDR1 and CDR2: KGHSH, LQKENI. The V segment lost 1 base and the J segment 3 bases; nucleotides outside the gene matches: 3. The CDR3 length is 15 residues. This chain's CDR3 is CASSPHRDSYNEQFF. DNA of the CDR3: TGTGCCAGCTCACCACACCGGGACAGCTACAATGAGCAGTTCTTC.

The CDR3 DNA sequence: TGCAGCGTACCTCAAACGGCCACTGGGGGAGAGACCCAGTACTTC. Its protein product is CSVPQTATGGETQYF. V gene TRBV29-1 combines with J gene TRBJ2-5; perhaps D is TRBD1 or TRBD2 (5 bases each). The CDR3 length is 15 residues. Trimming shortened V by 6 bases and J by 4 bases, and 21 bases separated the two germline ends. Germline V lookup: CDR1 SQVTM, CDR2 ANQGSEA.

The V and J genes are TRBV9 and TRBJ2-3; no clear D. The V gene's germline CDR1 is SGDLS and CDR2 YYNGEE. Between the trimmed V and J ends, which lost 2 bases and 1 base, there was a span of 5 bases. The CDR3 covers 13 residues. The CDR3 reads CASSVMRTDTQYF. The CDR3 coding sequence is TGTGCCAGCAGCGTCATGCGCACAGATACGCAGTATTTT.

This clonotype occurred a few times. This sequence joins TRBV7-2 and TRBJ2-7; D is undetermined. The CDR3 extends over 15 amino acids. V was trimmed by 2 bases and J by 1 base, leaving 12 bases between them. Looked up from germline, CDR1 is SGHTA and CDR2 is FQGNSA. The CDR3 sequence is CASSLWDDQSYEQYF. In nucleotides, the CDR3 is TGTGCCAGCAGCTTATGGGATGACCAATCCTACGAGCAGTACTTC. The full variable domain, its missing parts supplied by reference TRBV7-2 and TRBJ2-7, is GAGVSQSPSNKVTEKGKDVELRCDPISGHTALYWYRQSLGQGLEFLIYFQGNSAPDKSGLPSDRFSAERTGGSVSTLTIQRTQQEDSAVYLCASSLWDDQSYEQYFGPGTRLTVT.